This T cell receptor (beta chain) was profiled in a study of T cells expressing NK-cell markers (dated by TCRdb to the early 2020s). Notes on the research overall: Fewer than ten donors provided sorted CD3+CD56+NKG2C+, CD3+CD56+NKG2C- and CD3+CD56-NKG2C+ T-cell subsets, whose TCR beta-chain repertoires were profiled. The libraries were sequenced on Illumina HiSeq 2000/2500, MiSeq or NextSeq, producing 2 x 150 bp reads. Seven of the eight sequenced donors were HCMV-seropositive and one was HCMV-seronegative. Randomly selected healthy volunteers, three men and five women, were used as the eight sequenced donors. General conclusions and limits of the study: Those dominant clonotypes were again the most abundant among CD3+CD56-NKG2C+ cells in four donors, at about 28.3-60.1%. Whether the expanded NKG2C-expressing T cell clones were specific for HCMV antigens was left unclear. For roughly six donors, the dominant CD3+CD56+NKG2C+ clonotypes were among the top 10 CD8+ clonotypes and accounted for roughly 1.0-7.5% of CD8+ T cells.

The data were produced on an Illumina HiSeq 2000. The TCR beta cDNA libraries were made using 5'RACE template switching, a step that added both a universal primer site and unique molecular identifiers. cDNA synthesis was primed from the TCR beta constant segment and was followed by two successive PCR amplification steps. Per the original workflow: Reads were demultiplexed and grouped by UMI with MIGEC, and clonotypes were assembled and quantified with MiTCR. To exclude erroneous sequences, any TCR cDNA sequence not supported by at least two reads was discarded. The tcR package was used for downstream repertoire analysis, with clonotypes matched between fractions based on CDR3 nucleotide sequence plus V segment. Antigen specificity was annotated against VDJdb with VDJmatch, allowing one amino acid substitution in CDR3. After the reads were reprocessed by TCRdb, one entry was made per CDR3 protein sequence, with no DNA. Clone size and V and J calls follow TCRdb, not the original study. The sample's records list some 440,000 distinct CDR3 sequences. The ten largest account for almost 1.5% of the sample.

HCMV-specific IgG was detected in serum with a commercial ELISA kit to determine HCMV serostatus. Ficoll density gradient centrifugation was used to isolate peripheral blood mononuclear cells from blood. The CDR3, from cysteine to phenylalanine, totals 15 residues. No DNA has been recorded. The germline V gene (reference sequence) provides CDR1 SEHNR and CDR2 FQNEAQ. To note about this clonotype: Its antigen is unknown.

The receptor's source is a woman between 50 and 59 years old in good health. Donor details come from another sample of the same person, matched by shared clones. The chain couples TRBV7-9 to TRBJ1-1. Sequencing input: blood T cells: a sorted CD56 or NKG2C T cell subset, CD4+ or CD8+ T cells, or bulk PBMC T cells (not recorded which). The CDR3 region: CASSLAPLLNTEAFF. Supplemented by the reference TRBV7-9 and TRBJ1-1 proteins around the CDR3, the complete variable domain is DTGVSQNPRHKITKRGQNVTFRCDPISEHNRLYWYRQTLGQGPEFLTYFQNEAQLEKSRLLSDRFSAERPKGSFSTLEIQRTEQGDSAMYLCASSLAPLLNTEAFFGQGTRLTVV.